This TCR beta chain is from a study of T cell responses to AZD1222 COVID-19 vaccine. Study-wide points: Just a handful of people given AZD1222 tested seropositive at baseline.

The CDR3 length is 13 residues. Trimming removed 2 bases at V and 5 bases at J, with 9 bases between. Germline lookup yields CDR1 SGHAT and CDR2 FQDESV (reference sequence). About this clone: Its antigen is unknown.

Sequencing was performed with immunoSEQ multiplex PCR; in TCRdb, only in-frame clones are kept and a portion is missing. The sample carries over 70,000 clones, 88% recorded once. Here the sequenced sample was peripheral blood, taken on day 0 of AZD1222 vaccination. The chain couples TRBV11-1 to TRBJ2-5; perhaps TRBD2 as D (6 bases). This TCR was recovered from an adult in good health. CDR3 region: CASSLRGRETQYF. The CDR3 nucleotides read TGTGCCAGCAGCTTACGGGGGAGGGAGACCCAGTACTTC.